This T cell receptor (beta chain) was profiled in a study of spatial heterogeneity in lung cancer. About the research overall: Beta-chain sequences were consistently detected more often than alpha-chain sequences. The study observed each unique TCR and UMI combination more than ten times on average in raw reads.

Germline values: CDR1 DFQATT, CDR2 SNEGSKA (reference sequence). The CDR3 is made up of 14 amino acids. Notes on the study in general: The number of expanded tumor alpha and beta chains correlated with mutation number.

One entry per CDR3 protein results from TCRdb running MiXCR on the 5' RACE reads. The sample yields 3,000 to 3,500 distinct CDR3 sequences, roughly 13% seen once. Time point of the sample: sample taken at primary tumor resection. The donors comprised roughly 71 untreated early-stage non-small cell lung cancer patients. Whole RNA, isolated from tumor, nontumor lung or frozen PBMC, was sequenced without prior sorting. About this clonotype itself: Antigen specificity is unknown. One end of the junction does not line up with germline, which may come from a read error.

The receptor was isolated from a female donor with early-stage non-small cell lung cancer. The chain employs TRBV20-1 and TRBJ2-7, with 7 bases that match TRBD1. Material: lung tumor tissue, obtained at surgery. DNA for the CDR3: TGCAGTGCCTGGACAGGCAGCAGCTCCTGCGAGCAGTACTTC. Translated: CSAWTGSSSCEQYF.